The present TCR beta chain was sequenced within a study of radiotherapy plus CTLA-4 blockade in lung cancer. In the study overall: Disease control reached 30% to 35%, with objective responses in 15% to 20%.

The table came from immunoSEQ multiplex PCR; TCRdb's copy has only in-frame clones and leaves some out. The data hold 100,000 or so clones, with about four fifths observed a single time. V lost 4 bases, J lost 9 bases, and 14 bases lay in between. Germline assignment: CDR1 SGHTS and CDR2 YDEGEE. The length of the CDR3 is 13 residues. Focal radiation plus CTLA-4 blockade with ipilimumab was given to patients with chemo-refractory metastatic non-small-cell lung cancer. The sequences come from peripheral blood, collected from a patient treated with radiotherapy plus ipilimumab. The receptor comes from a human donor with non-small cell lung cancer that progressed on radiotherapy plus ipilimumab. V usage is TRBV5-8 and J usage is TRBJ2-1; possibly TRBD1 or TRBD2 for D (5 bases each). CDR3 coding DNA: TGTGCCAGCAGCGCCGGGACCAGAGGTGAGCAGTTCTTC. Its translation is CASSAGTRGEQFF.